A single sample is the source of the 21 T cell receptor beta chains below, sequenced in a study of patients and donors after allogeneic stem cell transplantation. In TCRdb, the RT-PCR reads were re-called with MiXCR into one record per CDR3 protein. The sample contains 190,000 or so distinct CDR3 sequences, roughly 38% of which appear only once. Sequencing used blood, either unsorted or a sorted T cell fraction (not recorded which). The receptors were gathered from a human donor who was either an allogeneic HSCT recipient or a stem cell or donor lymphocyte infusion donor (not recorded which). It is not recorded whose cells these are; they may come from a transplant donor.

The V call is TRBV7-9, the J call TRBJ2-3; D might be TRBD1 or TRBD2, each matching 6 bases. The V gene's germline CDR1 is SEHNR and CDR2 FQNEAQ (reference sequence). The CDR3 loop spans 16 amino acids. V dropped 1 base and J dropped 3 bases, with 14 bases sitting between them. CDR3 coding DNA: TGTGCCAGCAGCTTAGGAATCGGGGGCAGAACAGATACGCAGTATTTT. It codes for CASSLGIGGRTDTQYF.

The chain is built from TRBV30 and TRBJ1-4; unclear D gene. The CDR3 contains 13 residues. Germline-derived CDR1 and CDR2 are GTSNPN and SVGIG (reference sequence). The CDR3: CATGQAPNEKLFF. The CDR3, as DNA: TGTGCGACGGGTCAGGCGCCAAATGAAAAACTGTTTTTT.

This clonotype has only a few counts. The CDR3 sequence is CASSLPGSGNEQFF. CDR3 DNA: TGTGCCAGCAGCCTCCCGGGGTCAGGAAATGAGCAGTTCTTC. The chain links TRBV7-3 to TRBJ2-1; tentatively, D is TRBD2 (5 bases). Trimming took off 5 bases at V and 7 bases at J, with 15 bases between the two ends. The CDR3 consists of 14 residues. CDR1 and CDR2 (germline): SGHTA, FQGTGA.

This clonotype was counted only a few times. In DNA form, the CDR3 reads TGTGCCAGCAGTTTGGGGGGCCTGGGCTACACCTTC. Translated, it gives CASSLGGLGYTF. The V gene is TRBV12-3 or TRBV12-4, the J gene TRBJ1-2; a possible D gene is TRBD1 (6 bases). V dropped 3 bases and J dropped 8 bases, with 10 bases sitting between them. The CDR3 runs to 12 residues.

V and J are TRBV20-1 and TRBJ2-6; D might be TRBD2 (5 bases). The ends were cut back, 4 bases at V and 0 bases at J, with 7 bases in the middle. CDR3 length: 14 amino acids. CDR1 and CDR2 from the germline V gene are DFQATT and SNEGSKA (reference sequence). The CDR3 is CSATGSSGANVLTF. CDR3 in DNA: TGCAGTGCTACGGGGAGCTCTGGGGCCAACGTCCTGACTTTC.

The chain joins TRBV3-1 to TRBJ2-5, with D perhaps matching TRBD1 or TRBD2 (7 bases each). The CDR3 length is 16 residues. The V end was cut by 2 bases, the J end by 5 bases, with 18 bases between. Germline CDR1 LGHDT, CDR2 YNNKEL (reference sequence). Written as DNA, the CDR3 is TGTGCCAGCAGCCAATCAGGGGGGGCATTTTGGGAGACCCAGTACTTC. Protein sequence: CASSQSGGAFWETQYF.

In this sample, this clonotype turned up a few times. The J gene is TRBJ1-5, the V gene TRBV28; 7 bases line up with TRBD1. Germline CDR1 is MDHEN and CDR2 is SYDVKM. Trimming cost V 7 bases and J 4 bases; bases outside gene matches: 7. The CDR3 consists of 14 residues. In DNA, the CDR3 is TGTGCCAGCACCCTGGGGGACAGAAATCAGCCCCAGCATTTT. This encodes CASTLGDRNQPQHF.

V and J are TRBV4-1 and TRBJ1-2; TRBD1 matches at 8 bases. The germline V gene has CDR1 MGHRA and CDR2 YSYEKL. The V and J ends lost 4 bases and 6 bases, in that order; junction bases with no gene match: 4. The CDR3 extends over 13 amino acids. In nucleotides, the CDR3 is TGCGCCAGCAGCCCGACAGGGGTGGATGGCTACACCTTC. It codes for CASSPTGVDGYTF.

This rearrangement joins TRBV7-7 to TRBJ2-2; 8 bases line up with TRBD1. CDR3 length equals 15 residues. V shed 5 bases, J shed 3 bases, and the junction held 5 bases outside the gene matches. Per the germline V gene, CDR1 is SSHAT and CDR2 is FNYEAQ (reference sequence). The CDR3 loop reads CASSPQGVHTGELFF. The DNA of the CDR3 is TGTGCCAGCAGCCCACAGGGGGTTCACACCGGGGAGCTGTTTTTT.

The chain is built from TRBV3-1 and TRBJ1-5, with D uncertain. Germline V gene sequence: CDR1 LGHDT, CDR2 YNNKEL (reference sequence). The CDR3 runs 15 residues. Trimming left V 0 bases short and J 7 bases short, with 13 bases between. CDR3 sequence (DNA): TGTGCCAGCAGCCAAGATGTGGGGTCGGAACAGCCCCAGCATTTT. It translates to CASSQDVGSEQPQHF.

Only a few counts were recorded for this clonotype. This chain connects TRBV12-3 or TRBV12-4 to TRBJ1-2; a weak D match, TRBD1 (5 bases). The CDR3 spans 16 residues. The V and J ends lost 3 bases and 1 base respectively, with 15 bases between them. The CDR3 coding sequence is TGTGCCAGCAGTTTTTGGGGCAGAACACATAACTATGGCTACACCTTC. It translates to CASSFWGRTHNYGYTF.

The genes are TRBV5-1 and TRBJ2-1; tentative D call: TRBD2 (6 bases). V dropped 5 bases and J dropped 6 bases, with 15 bases sitting between them. The germline CDR1 and CDR2 sequences are SGHRS and YFSETQ. The CDR3 length is 14 residues. CDR3 nucleotide sequence: TGCGCCAGCAGACCCGGGACTCCAGTCAATGAGCAGTTCTTC. As protein: CASRPGTPVNEQFF.

In its sample, this clonotype was seen a few times. The V and J genes are TRBV29-1 and TRBJ2-5; D tentatively fits TRBD1 or TRBD2 (5 bases each). The CDR3 totals 13 residues. Looked up from germline, CDR1 is SQVTM and CDR2 is ANQGSEA. Trimming took off 6 bases at V and 7 bases at J, with 18 bases between the two ends. The CDR3 DNA follows: TGCAGCGTCGCAGAGAGGGGCGCCGGGACCCAGTACTTC. Encoded protein: CSVAERGAGTQYF.

The table lists this clonotype with a few counts. V usage is TRBV4-2 and J usage is TRBJ1-6; D unresolved. The CDR3 is made up of 15 amino acids. CDR1 is LGHNA and CDR2 is YNFKEQ in the germline V gene. V lost 0 bases to trimming and J lost 7 bases, with 10 bases between them. The CDR3 DNA reads TGTGCCAGCAGCCAAGAGGCGGGGTGGAATTCACCCCTCCACTTT. This translates into CASSQEAGWNSPLHF.

V and J are TRBV7-6 and TRBJ2-2, with TRBD2 as a possible D gene (6 bases). The CDR3 covers 14 residues. Trimming cost V 8 bases and J 2 bases, with 12 bases left between them. Germline values: CDR1 SGHVS, CDR2 FNYEAQ. The CDR3 protein is CASGAGRNTGELFF. The CDR3 DNA reads as TGTGCCAGCGGCGCGGGGAGAAACACCGGGGAGCTGTTTTTT.

This clonotype was detected only a few times. The rearrangement links TRBV3-1 to TRBJ1-1; the D is unclear. Trimming stripped 0 bases from V and 5 bases from J, with 10 bases between. CDR3 length equals 14 residues. CDR1 is LGHDT, CDR2 YNNKEL, per germline (reference sequence). The CDR3: CASSQEVGKTEAFF. The DNA of the CDR3 is TGTGCCAGCAGCCAAGAGGTCGGAAAAACTGAAGCTTTCTTT. Variable domain in full (rest from reference TRBV3-1 and TRBJ1-1): DTAVSQTPKYLVTQMGNDKSIKCEQNLGHDTMYWYKQDSKKFLKIMFSYNNKELIINETVPNRFSPKSPDKAHLNLHINSLELGDSAVYFCASSQEVGKTEAFFGQGTRLTVV.

The chain has TRBV9 and TRBJ2-1; 7 nucleotides line up with TRBD2. This CDR3 has 16 amino acids. Germline V lookup: CDR1 SGDLS, CDR2 YYNGEE. The trim removed 0 bases at V and 1 base at J, leaving 4 bases unmatched. The CDR3 sequence is CASSVEGRGSYNEQFF. The DNA for the CDR3 is TGTGCCAGCAGCGTAGAAGGGAGGGGATCCTACAATGAGCAGTTCTTC.

This chain connects TRBV5-6 to TRBJ1-1; no reliable D call. The CDR3 sequence is 12 residues long. Trimming shortened V by 0 bases and J by 8 bases, and 8 bases separated the two germline ends. Germline V gene lookup returns CDR1 SGHDT and CDR2 YYEEEE. CDR3 amino acids: CASSLAFSEAFF. The CDR3, as DNA: TGTGCCAGCAGCTTGGCGTTCTCCGAAGCTTTCTTT.

This clonotype was counted between two and nine times. J is TRBJ1-6 and V is TRBV27; TRBD1 might be the D (5 bases). The germline V gene has CDR1 MNHEY and CDR2 SMNVEV (reference sequence). Trimming took off 2 bases at V and 0 bases at J, with 11 bases between the two ends. The CDR3 extends over 17 amino acids. Here the CDR3 reads CASSLTFQGSYNSPLHF. Here the CDR3 DNA reads TGTGCCAGCAGTTTAACCTTCCAGGGCTCCTATAATTCACCCCTCCACTTT.

The V call is TRBV27, the J call TRBJ1-4, with D hard to call. The germline CDR1 and CDR2 sequences are MNHEY and SMNVEV (reference sequence). There are 16 residues in the CDR3. The V end lost 4 bases, the J end lost 0 bases, and 12 bases lay between the germline ends. CDR3 in DNA: TGTGCCAGCAGTTCCCGGACGGATGCAACTAATGAAAAACTGTTTTTT. As protein: CASSSRTDATNEKLFF.

The chain employs TRBV5-1 and TRBJ2-2; D uncertain. With 0 bases removed from V and 9 bases from J, the gap between germline ends came to 15 bases. The V gene's germline CDR1 is SGHRS and CDR2 YFSETQ. The CDR3 is 15 residues long. This chain's CDR3 is CASSLVPDRTWELFF. CDR3 sequence (DNA): TGCGCCAGCAGCTTGGTTCCGGACCGCACATGGGAGCTGTTTTTT.